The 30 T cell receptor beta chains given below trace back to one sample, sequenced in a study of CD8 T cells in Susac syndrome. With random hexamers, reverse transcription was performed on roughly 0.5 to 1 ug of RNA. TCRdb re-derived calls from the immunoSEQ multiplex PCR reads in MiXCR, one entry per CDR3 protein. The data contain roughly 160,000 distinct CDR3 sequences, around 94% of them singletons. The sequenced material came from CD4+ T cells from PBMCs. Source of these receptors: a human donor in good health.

The CDR3 bases are TGTGCCAGCAGTTTGTCCAGCCTTAATGAAAAACTGTTTTTT. Its protein product is CASSLSSLNEKLFF. V gene TRBV27 combines with J gene TRBJ1-4, with unresolved D. This CDR3 has 14 residues. V was trimmed by 3 bases and J by 4 bases, leaving 9 bases between them. Germline-derived CDR1 and CDR2 are MNHEY and SMNVEV (reference sequence).

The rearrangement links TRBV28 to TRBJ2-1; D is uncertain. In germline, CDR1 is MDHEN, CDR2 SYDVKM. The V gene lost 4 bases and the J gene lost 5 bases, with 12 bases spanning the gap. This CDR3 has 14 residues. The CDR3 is CASSWGSPHNEQFF. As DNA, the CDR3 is TGTGCCAGCAGTTGGGGATCCCCCCACAATGAGCAGTTCTTC.

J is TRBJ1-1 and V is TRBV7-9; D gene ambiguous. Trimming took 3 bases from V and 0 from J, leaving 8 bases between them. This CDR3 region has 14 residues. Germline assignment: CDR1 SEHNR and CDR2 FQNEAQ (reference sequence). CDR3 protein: CASSFKGMNTEAFF. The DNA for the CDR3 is TGTGCCAGCAGCTTTAAGGGAATGAACACTGAAGCTTTCTTT.

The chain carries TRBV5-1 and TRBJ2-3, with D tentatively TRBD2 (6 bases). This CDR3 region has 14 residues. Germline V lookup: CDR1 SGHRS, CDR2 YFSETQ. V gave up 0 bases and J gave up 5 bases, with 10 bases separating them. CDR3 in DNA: TGCGCCAGCAGCTTGGGACGGGGAGGAGATACGCAGTATTTT. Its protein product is CASSLGRGGDTQYF.

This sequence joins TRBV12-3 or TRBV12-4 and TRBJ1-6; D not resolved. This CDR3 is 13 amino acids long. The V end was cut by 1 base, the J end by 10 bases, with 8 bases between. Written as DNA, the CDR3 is TGTGCCAGCAGTTTAGGGGGAGAGTCACCCCTCCACTTT. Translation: CASSLGGESPLHF.

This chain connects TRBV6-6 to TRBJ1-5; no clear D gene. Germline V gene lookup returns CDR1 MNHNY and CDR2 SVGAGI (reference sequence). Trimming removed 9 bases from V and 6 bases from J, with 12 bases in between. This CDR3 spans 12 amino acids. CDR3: CASKGGSQPQHF. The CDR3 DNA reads TGTGCCAGTAAGGGAGGGAGTCAGCCCCAGCATTTT.

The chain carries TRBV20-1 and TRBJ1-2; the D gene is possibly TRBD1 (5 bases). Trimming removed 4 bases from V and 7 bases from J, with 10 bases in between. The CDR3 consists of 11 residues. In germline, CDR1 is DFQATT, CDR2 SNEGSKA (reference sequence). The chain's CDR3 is CSAKWGGGYTF. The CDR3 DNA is TGCAGTGCTAAATGGGGCGGTGGCTACACCTTC.

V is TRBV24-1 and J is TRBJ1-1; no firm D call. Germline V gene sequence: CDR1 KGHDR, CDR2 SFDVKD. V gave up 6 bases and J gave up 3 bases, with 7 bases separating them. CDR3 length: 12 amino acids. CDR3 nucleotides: TGTGCCACCAGTCGGGCGGACACTGAAGCTTTCTTT. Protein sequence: CATSRADTEAFF.

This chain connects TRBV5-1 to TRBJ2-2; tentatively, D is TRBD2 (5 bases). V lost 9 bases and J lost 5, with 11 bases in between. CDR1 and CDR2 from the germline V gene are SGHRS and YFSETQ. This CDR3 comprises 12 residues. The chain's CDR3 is CATDGETGELFF. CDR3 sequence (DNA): TGCGCCACCGACGGGGAGACCGGGGAGCTGTTTTTT.

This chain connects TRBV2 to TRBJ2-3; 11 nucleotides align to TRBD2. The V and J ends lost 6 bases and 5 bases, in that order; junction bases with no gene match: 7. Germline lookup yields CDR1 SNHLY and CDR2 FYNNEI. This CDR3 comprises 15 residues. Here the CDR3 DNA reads TGTGCCAGCAGGGCGACTAGCGGGAAAGGAGATACGCAGTATTTT. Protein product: CASRATSGKGDTQYF. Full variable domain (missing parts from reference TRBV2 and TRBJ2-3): EPEVTQTPSHQVTQMGQEVILRCVPISNHLYFYWYRQILGQKVEFLVSFYNNEISEKSEIFDDQFSVERPDGSNFTLKIRSTKLEDSAMYFCASRATSGKGDTQYFGPGTRLTVL.

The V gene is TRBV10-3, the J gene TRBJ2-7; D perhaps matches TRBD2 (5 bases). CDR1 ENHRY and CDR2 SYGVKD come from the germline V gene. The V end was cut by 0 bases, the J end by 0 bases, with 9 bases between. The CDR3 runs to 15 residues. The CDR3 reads CAISESGVSSYEQYF. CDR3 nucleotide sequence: TGTGCCATCAGTGAGTCGGGAGTCAGCTCCTACGAGCAGTACTTC.

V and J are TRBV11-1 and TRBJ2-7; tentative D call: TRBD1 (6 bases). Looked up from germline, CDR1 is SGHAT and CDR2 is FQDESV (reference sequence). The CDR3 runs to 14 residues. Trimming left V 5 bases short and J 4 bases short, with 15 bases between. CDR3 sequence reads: CASSPPGHWYEQYF. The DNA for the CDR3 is TGTGCCAGCAGCCCGCCGGGACATTGGTACGAGCAGTACTTC.

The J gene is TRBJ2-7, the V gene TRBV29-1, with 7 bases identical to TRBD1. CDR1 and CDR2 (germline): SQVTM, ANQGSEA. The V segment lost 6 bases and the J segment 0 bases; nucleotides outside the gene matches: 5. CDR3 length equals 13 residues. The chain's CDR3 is CSVGTVFSYEQYF. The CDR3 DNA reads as TGCAGCGTCGGGACAGTATTCTCCTACGAGCAGTACTTC.

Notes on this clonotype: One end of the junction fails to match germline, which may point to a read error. CDR3 protein: CASSSGRASNNEQFF. In DNA form, the CDR3 reads TGTGCTAGCAGCTCAGGCAGGGCGTCGAACAATGAGCAGTTCTTC. The rearrangement joins TRBV7-7 to TRBJ2-1; tentatively, D is TRBD1 (5 bases). Germline V gives CDR1 SSHAT, CDR2 FNYEAQ (reference sequence). This CDR3 is 15 amino acids long. Looking up the rest from reference TRBV7-7 and TRBJ2-1 gives the full variable domain: GAGVSQSPRYKVTKRGQDVTLRCDPISSHATLYWYQQALGQGPEFLTYFNYEAQPDKSGLPSDRFSAERPEGSISTLTIQRTEQRDSAMYRCASSSGRASNNEQFFGPGTRLTVL.

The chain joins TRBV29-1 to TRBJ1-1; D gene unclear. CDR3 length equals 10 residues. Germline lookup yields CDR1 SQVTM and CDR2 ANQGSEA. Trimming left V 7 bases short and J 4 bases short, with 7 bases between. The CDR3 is CSGATTEAFF. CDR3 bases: TGCAGCGGGGCGACCACTGAAGCTTTCTTT.

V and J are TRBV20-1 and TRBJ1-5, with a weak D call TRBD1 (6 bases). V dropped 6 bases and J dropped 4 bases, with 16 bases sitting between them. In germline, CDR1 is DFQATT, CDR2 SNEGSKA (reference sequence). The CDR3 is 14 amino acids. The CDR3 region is CSAQQGPPNQPQHF. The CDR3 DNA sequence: TGCAGTGCCCAGCAGGGGCCCCCTAATCAGCCCCAGCATTTT.

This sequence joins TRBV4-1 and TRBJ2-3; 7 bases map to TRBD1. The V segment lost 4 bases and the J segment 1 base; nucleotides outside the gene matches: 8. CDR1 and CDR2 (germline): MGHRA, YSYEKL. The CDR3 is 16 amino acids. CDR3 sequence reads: CASSPTRTGRTDTQYF. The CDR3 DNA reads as TGCGCCAGCAGCCCGACTCGGACAGGCCGCACAGATACGCAGTATTTT.

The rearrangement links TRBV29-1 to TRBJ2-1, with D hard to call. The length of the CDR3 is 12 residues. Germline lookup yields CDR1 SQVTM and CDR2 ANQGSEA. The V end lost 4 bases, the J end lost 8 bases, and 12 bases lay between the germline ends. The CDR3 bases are TGCAGCGTTGGGAGAGTAGTAGATGAGCAGTTCTTC. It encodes CSVGRVVDEQFF.

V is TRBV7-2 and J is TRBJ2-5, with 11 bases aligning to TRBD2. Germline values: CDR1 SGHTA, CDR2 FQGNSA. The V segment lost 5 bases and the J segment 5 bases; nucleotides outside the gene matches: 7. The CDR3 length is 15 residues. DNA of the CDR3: TGTGCCAGCAGCCATAGCGGGGGGGCCGGGGAGACCCAGTACTTC. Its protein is CASSHSGGAGETQYF.

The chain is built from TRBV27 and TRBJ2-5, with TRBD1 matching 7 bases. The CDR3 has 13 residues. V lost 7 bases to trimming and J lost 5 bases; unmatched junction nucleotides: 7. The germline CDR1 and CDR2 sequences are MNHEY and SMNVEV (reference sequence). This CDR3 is CASMARGRETQYF. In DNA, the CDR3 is TGTGCCAGCATGGCAAGGGGGCGGGAGACCCAGTACTTC.

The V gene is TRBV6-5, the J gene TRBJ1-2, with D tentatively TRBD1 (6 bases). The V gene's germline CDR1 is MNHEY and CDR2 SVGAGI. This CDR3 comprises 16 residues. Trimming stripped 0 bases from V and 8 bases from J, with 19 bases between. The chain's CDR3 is CASSYSIRGRFGGYTF. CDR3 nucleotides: TGTGCCAGCAGTTACTCGATCCGGGGGCGTTTTGGAGGCTACACCTTC.

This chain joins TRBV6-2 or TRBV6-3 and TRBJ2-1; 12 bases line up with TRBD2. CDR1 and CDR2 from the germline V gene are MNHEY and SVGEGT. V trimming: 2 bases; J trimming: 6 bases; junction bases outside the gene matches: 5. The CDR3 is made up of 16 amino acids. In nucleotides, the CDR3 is TGTGCCAGCAGTTACCCCGGGACTAGCGGGCGCAATGAGCAGTTCTTC. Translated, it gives CASSYPGTSGRNEQFF.

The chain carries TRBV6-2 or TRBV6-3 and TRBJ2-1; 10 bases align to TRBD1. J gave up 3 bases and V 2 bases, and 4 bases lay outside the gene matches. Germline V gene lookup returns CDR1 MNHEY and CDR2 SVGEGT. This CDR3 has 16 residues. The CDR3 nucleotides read TGTGCCAGCAGTTACCCGACAGGGGGCATCTACAATGAGCAGTTCTTC. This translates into CASSYPTGGIYNEQFF.

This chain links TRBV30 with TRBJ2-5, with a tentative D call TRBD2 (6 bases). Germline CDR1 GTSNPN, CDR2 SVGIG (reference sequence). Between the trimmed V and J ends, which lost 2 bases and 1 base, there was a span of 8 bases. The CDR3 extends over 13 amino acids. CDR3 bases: TGTGCCTGGAGTTGGGGGGTCCAAGAGACCCAGTACTTC. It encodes CAWSWGVQETQYF.

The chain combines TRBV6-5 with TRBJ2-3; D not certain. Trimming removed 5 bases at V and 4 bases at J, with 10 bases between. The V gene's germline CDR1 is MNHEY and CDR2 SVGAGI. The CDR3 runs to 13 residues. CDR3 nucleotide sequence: TGTGCCAGCAGTCCGCGGACCGCAGATACGCAGTATTTT. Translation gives CASSPRTADTQYF.

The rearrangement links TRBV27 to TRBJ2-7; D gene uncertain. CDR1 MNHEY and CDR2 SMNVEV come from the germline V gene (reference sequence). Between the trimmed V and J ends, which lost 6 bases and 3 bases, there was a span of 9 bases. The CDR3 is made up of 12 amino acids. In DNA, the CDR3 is TGTGCCAGCAGCTTCAAGGGCTACGAGCAGTACTTC. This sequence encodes CASSFKGYEQYF.

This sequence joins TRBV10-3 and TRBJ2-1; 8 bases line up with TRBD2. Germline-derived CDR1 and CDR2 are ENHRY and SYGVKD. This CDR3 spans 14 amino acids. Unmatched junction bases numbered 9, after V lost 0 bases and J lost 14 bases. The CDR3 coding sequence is TGTGCCATCAGTGAGTCCCAGGGAGCGGGGGAAAAGTTCTTC. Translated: CAISESQGAGEKFF.

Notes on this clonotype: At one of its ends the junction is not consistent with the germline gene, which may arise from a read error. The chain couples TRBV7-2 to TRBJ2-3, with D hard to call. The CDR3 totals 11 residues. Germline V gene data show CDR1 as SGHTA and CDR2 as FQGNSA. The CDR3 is CASTLGDTQYF. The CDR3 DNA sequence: TGTGCCAGCACCTTAGGAGATACGCAGTATTTT. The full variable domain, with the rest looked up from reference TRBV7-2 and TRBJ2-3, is GAGVSQSPSNKVTEKGKDVELRCDPISGHTALYWYRQSLGQGLEFLIYFQGNSAPDKSGLPSDRFSAERTGGSVSTLTIQRTQQEDSAVYLCASTLGDTQYFGPGTRLTVL.

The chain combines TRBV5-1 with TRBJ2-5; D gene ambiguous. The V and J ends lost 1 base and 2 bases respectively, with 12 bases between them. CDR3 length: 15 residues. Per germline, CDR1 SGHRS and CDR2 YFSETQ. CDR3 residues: CASSLLSAEQETQYF. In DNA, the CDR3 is TGCGCCAGCAGCTTGCTTTCGGCTGAGCAAGAGACCCAGTACTTC.

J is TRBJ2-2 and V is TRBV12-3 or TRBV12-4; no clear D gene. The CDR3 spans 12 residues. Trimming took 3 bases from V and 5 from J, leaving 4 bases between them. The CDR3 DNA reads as TGTGCCAGCAGTTTGGCAACCGGGGAGCTGTTTTTT. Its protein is CASSLATGELFF.